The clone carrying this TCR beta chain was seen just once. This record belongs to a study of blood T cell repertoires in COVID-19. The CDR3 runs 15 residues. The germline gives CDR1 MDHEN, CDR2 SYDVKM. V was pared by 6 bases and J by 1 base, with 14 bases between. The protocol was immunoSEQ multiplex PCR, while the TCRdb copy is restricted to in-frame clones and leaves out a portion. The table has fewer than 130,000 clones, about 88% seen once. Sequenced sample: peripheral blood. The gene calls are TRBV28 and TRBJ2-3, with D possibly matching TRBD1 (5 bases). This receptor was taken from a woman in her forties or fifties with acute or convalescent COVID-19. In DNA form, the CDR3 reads TGTGCCAGCAGAATGCAGGGCCGACGCACAGATACGCAGTATTTT. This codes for CASRMQGRRTDTQYF.